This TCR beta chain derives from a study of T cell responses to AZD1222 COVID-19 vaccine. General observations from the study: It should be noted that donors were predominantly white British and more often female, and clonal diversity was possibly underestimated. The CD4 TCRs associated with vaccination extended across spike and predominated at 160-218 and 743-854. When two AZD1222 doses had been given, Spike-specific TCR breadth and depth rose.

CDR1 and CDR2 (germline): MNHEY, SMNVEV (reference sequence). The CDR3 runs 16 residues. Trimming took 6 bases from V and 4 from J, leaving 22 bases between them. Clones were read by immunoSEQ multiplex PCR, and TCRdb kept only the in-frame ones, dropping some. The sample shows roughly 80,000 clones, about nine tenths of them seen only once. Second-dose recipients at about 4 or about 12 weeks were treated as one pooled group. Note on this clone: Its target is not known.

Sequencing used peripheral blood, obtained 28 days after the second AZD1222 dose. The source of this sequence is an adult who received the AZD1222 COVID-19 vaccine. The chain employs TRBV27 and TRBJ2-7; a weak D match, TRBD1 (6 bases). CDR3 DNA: TGTGCCAGCAGCCGAACGGGGTCCCAAGGGGGTTACGAGCAGTACTTC. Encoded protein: CASSRTGSQGGYEQYF.